The 27 T cell receptor beta chains listed next were all sequenced from one sample in a study of blood T cells in healthy people across ages. Through a sample-barcoded 5' primer and a J-beta primer mix, a second PCR was run for about 6 to 11 cycles. TCRdb ran MiXCR on the 5' RACE reads and lists one entry per CDR3 protein. The sample includes roughly 1.5 million distinct CDR3 sequences, about 45% seen only once; the top ten take more than 4%. The material sequenced was blood. The receptor set was obtained from a woman aged 18 to 35 in good health.

The CDR3 DNA reads as TGTGCCAGCAAAAAGACTAGCGGGGTCTCCTACGAGCAGTACTTC. It encodes CASKKTSGVSYEQYF. This rearrangement joins TRBV21-1 to TRBJ2-7; the D segment call TRBD2 is taken from the table without a DNA check. TRBV21-1 is reported as a pseudogene. This CDR3 region has 15 residues.

The chain employs TRBV7-9 and TRBJ1-1; 11 bases line up with TRBD1. The trim removed 5 bases at V and 4 bases at J, leaving 6 bases unmatched. Germline V gene sequence: CDR1 SEHNR, CDR2 FQNEAQ (reference sequence). CDR3 length: 15 amino acids. In DNA, the CDR3 is TGTGCCAGCAGCACGTGGACAGGGGGCACCACTGAAGCTTTCTTT. Residues: CASSTWTGGTTEAFF.

The rearrangement links TRBV7-9 to TRBJ2-1, with 13 nucleotides matching TRBD2. V shed 5 bases and J 6 bases; nucleotides not matched to a gene: 10. This CDR3 region has 17 residues. Per germline, CDR1 SEHNR and CDR2 FQNEAQ (reference sequence). Here the CDR3 reads CASSNGITSGGANEQFF. CDR3 nucleotides: TGTGCCAGCAGCAACGGAATCACTAGCGGGGGGGCCAATGAGCAGTTCTTC.

The J gene is TRBJ2-3, the V gene TRBV10-3; TRBD1 matches at 7 bases. This CDR3 has 14 residues. Germline loops: CDR1 ENHRY, CDR2 SYGVKD. V was clipped by 10 bases and J by 3 bases; unmatched bases: 10. The CDR3 region has the DNA TGTGCCACTCGACAGGGTACTTGGACAGATACGCAGTATTTT. This translates into CATRQGTWTDTQYF.

The sample holds a few counts of this clonotype. For the CDR3, the DNA is TGTGCCAGCAGCTGGTCCGGGACAGGGAAGAACGAGCAGTACTTC. This sequence encodes CASSWSGTGKNEQYF. V and J are TRBV7-2 and TRBJ2-7; TRBD1 matches at 9 bases. CDR3 length equals 15 residues. V lost 4 bases, J lost 5 bases, and 9 bases stayed unmatched. Germline CDR1 reads SGHTA; CDR2 reads FQGNSA.

This clonotype was counted a few times. The chain carries TRBV12-3 or TRBV12-4 and TRBJ1-2; perhaps TRBD1 as D (6 bases). The CDR3 contains 14 residues. Between the trimmed V and J ends, which lost 2 bases and 4 bases, there was a span of 11 bases. The CDR3 DNA sequence: TGTGCCAGCAGTTTATCAAACAGGGCCTATGGCTACACCTTC. It codes for CASSLSNRAYGYTF.

The chain combines TRBV12-3 or TRBV12-4 with TRBJ2-7; 14 nucleotides agree with TRBD2. The DNA end is a closer match to TRBJ2-4, so the J assignment may be wrong. The CDR3 covers 16 residues. The CDR3 DNA reads as TGTGCCAGCACCCGACTAGCGGGAGGGCCGGGAAACATTCAGTACTTC. This gives the protein CASTRLAGGPGNIQYF.

CDR3 sequence reads: CASSVARAGEDTGELFF. The CDR3 nucleotides read TGTGCCAGCAGCGTAGCTAGGGCAGGGGAGGACACCGGGGAGCTGTTTTTT. This sequence joins TRBV9 and TRBJ2-2; either TRBD1 or TRBD2 may fit D (6 bases each). The CDR3 is 17 amino acids. V was trimmed by 0 bases and J by 3 bases, leaving 15 bases between them. Germline V lookup: CDR1 SGDLS, CDR2 YYNGEE.

The V gene is TRBV4-2, the J gene TRBJ2-1, with 8 bases fitting TRBD2. CDR3 length equals 19 residues. With 3 bases clipped from V and 5 bases from J, the junction kept 18 bases outside the gene matches. Germline values: CDR1 LGHNA, CDR2 YNFKEQ. For the CDR3, the DNA is TGTGCCAGCAGCCAGGACAATAGCGGGATCCTCCCCCAAAACAATGAGCAGTTCTTC. Its translation is CASSQDNSGILPQNNEQFF.

Of note for this clonotype: A much larger clone differs by one base, so this may be a read error. The chain carries TRBV20-1 and TRBJ2-7; 10 bases agree with TRBD2. Germline V lookup: CDR1 DFQATT, CDR2 SNEGSKA (reference sequence). Germline trimming cut 6 bases from V and 4 bases from J; bases unmatched to any gene: 12. The CDR3 spans 15 residues. The CDR3 bases are TGCAGTGCCCAAGCGCGACGAGCGGGGGGGTACGAGCAGTACTTC. Its protein product is CSAQARRAGGYEQYF.

This clonotype was observed a handful of times. J is TRBJ2-6 and V is TRBV5-1; the D is unclear. The CDR3 sequence is 16 residues long. V was shortened by 0 bases and J by 4 bases, with 11 bases between the two germline ends. Germline V CDR1 and CDR2: SGHRS, YFSETQ. The CDR3 DNA follows: TGCGCCAGCAGCTTGGTTGGGTCTACGGGGGCCAACGTCCTGACTTTC. Its translation: CASSLVGSTGANVLTF. The full variable domain, in which reference TRBV5-1 and TRBJ2-6 provide the parts outside the CDR3, is KAGVTQTPRYLIKTRGQQVTLSCSPISGHRSVSWYQQTPGQGLQFLFEYFSETQRNKGNFPGRFSGRQFSNSRSEMNVSTLELGDSALYLCASSLVGSTGANVLTFGAGSRLTVL.

V gene TRBV15 combines with J gene TRBJ2-7; 11 bases fit TRBD1. The trim removed 3 bases at V and 2 bases at J, leaving 3 bases unmatched. This CDR3 region has 15 residues. The germline V gene has CDR1 LNHNV and CDR2 YYDKDF (reference sequence). CDR3 nucleotide sequence: TGTGCCACCAGCAGGCCGGGACAGGGGGCCTACGAGCAGTACTTC. Its protein is CATSRPGQGAYEQYF.

Concerning this clonotype: Possible read error: a much larger clone is one base away. The V call is TRBV5-6, the J call TRBJ2-7, with D unclear. V gave up 2 bases and J gave up 9 bases, with 9 bases separating them. This CDR3 comprises 11 residues. Germline V gene data show CDR1 as SGHDT and CDR2 as YYEEEE. CDR3 in DNA: TGTGCCAGCAGCTTTCTAGGACGGCAGTACTTC. Residues: CASSFLGRQYF.

This chain uses TRBV4-1 with TRBJ1-5, with 7 bases matching TRBD1. Germline V CDR1 and CDR2: MGHRA, YSYEKL. This CDR3 is built from 17 residues. V was clipped by 4 bases and J by 3 bases; unmatched bases: 12. The CDR3 coding sequence is TGCGCCAGCAGCCGTTTCATGGGACAGCCTAACAATCAGCCCCAGCATTTT. Amino acid sequence: CASSRFMGQPNNQPQHF.

The chain carries TRBV7-2 and TRBJ1-1; TRBD1 matches 11 bases. This CDR3 contains 19 residues. J gave up 4 bases and V 6 bases, and 19 bases lay outside the gene matches. Germline V gene lookup returns CDR1 SGHTA and CDR2 FQGNSA. The CDR3: CASRPGTGGRNRPGTEAFF. The CDR3 DNA follows: TGTGCCAGCAGGCCGGGGACAGGGGGAAGAAACCGTCCGGGCACTGAAGCTTTCTTT. The complete variable domain, with remaining parts taken from reference TRBV7-2 and TRBJ1-1, reads GAGVSQSPSNKVTEKGKDVELRCDPISGHTALYWYRQSLGQGLEFLIYFQGNSAPDKSGLPSDRFSAERTGGSVSTLTIQRTQQEDSAVYLCASRPGTGGRNRPGTEAFFGQGTRLTVV.

The chain employs TRBV4-1 and TRBJ2-5; 9 bases are shared with TRBD1. CDR3 length: 15 residues. Germline CDR1 MGHRA, CDR2 YSYEKL. V lost 7 bases and J lost 1; bases outside the gene matches: 7. The CDR3 sequence: CASTPGQGLQETQYF. In DNA form, the CDR3 reads TGCGCCAGCACCCCGGGACAGGGTCTCCAAGAGACCCAGTACTTC.

This chain connects TRBV7-2 to TRBJ2-1; 8 bases agree with TRBD1. The CDR3 runs 16 residues. Germline CDR1 and CDR2: SGHTA and FQGNSA. The ends lost 4 bases at V and 3 bases at J; junction bases unmatched: 8. Written as DNA, the CDR3 is TGTGCCAGCAGCTGGGGTCGGGACAGGATCTACAATGAGCAGTTCTTC. The encoded protein is CASSWGRDRIYNEQFF.

The chain employs TRBV4-2 and TRBJ2-7; D remains unclear. Germline V gene sequence: CDR1 LGHNA, CDR2 YNFKEQ. The CDR3 has 16 amino acids. Trimming stripped 0 bases from V and 1 base from J, with 13 bases between. The CDR3 sequence is CASSQEDGPSSYEQYF. CDR3 in DNA: TGTGCCAGCAGCCAAGAGGACGGGCCTTCATCCTACGAGCAGTACTTC.

This clonotype appeared a few times. The chain has TRBV7-3 and TRBJ2-3; D is perhaps TRBD1 (6 bases). Trimming shortened V by 2 bases and J by 0 bases, and 9 bases separated the two germline ends. The CDR3 is 15 residues long. Germline assignment: CDR1 SGHTA and CDR2 FQGTGA. The CDR3 DNA follows: TGTGCCAGCAGCTTACGGACAGAGAGCACAGATACGCAGTATTTT. It codes for CASSLRTESTDTQYF.

In its sample, this clonotype was seen once. J is TRBJ1-4 and V is TRBV6-6; unclear D gene. Trimming shortened V by 2 bases and J by 6 bases, and 10 bases separated the two germline ends. Germline loops: CDR1 MNHNY, CDR2 SVGAGI (reference sequence). The CDR3 totals 14 residues. Here the CDR3 reads CASSYLQVDEKLFF. The CDR3 DNA follows: TGTGCCAGCAGTTACCTTCAGGTGGATGAAAAACTGTTTTTT.

The chain carries TRBV9 and TRBJ1-1; 7 bases fit TRBD1. The CDR3 is made up of 17 amino acids. The V and J ends lost 0 bases and 0 bases, in that order; junction bases with no gene match: 8. Per the germline V gene, CDR1 is SGDLS and CDR2 is YYNGEE. The CDR3, as DNA: TGTGCCAGCAGCGTAGCACAAGGGGGCCCAATGAACACTGAAGCTTTCTTT. It translates to CASSVAQGGPMNTEAFF.

This clonotype has only a few counts. The gene calls are TRBV6-1 and TRBJ2-5; 11 bases align to TRBD2. V trimming: 4 bases; J trimming: 5 bases; junction bases outside the gene matches: 3. The CDR3 contains 14 residues. CDR1 is MNHNS and CDR2 is SASEGT in the germline V gene. This CDR3 reads CASSGLAGWETQYF. The CDR3 bases are TGTGCCAGCAGTGGACTAGCGGGGTGGGAGACCCAGTACTTC.

The chain has TRBV25-1 and TRBJ2-1, with 8 bases lining up with TRBD2. Per germline, CDR1 MGHDK and CDR2 SYGVNS. The ends lost 4 bases at V and 3 bases at J; junction bases unmatched: 5. The CDR3 loop spans 15 amino acids. The CDR3 DNA reads TGTGCCAGCAGTGCCCGGGGGGGCCTCTACAATGAGCAGTTCTTC. This gives the protein CASSARGGLYNEQFF.

This clonotype has just a few counts. CDR3 residues: CASSHSPGPQETQYF. The CDR3 DNA follows: TGTGCCAGCAGCCACTCCCCGGGACCACAAGAGACCCAGTACTTC. The rearrangement links TRBV3-1 to TRBJ2-5; D possibly uses TRBD1 or TRBD2 (5 bases each). Looked up from germline, CDR1 is LGHDT and CDR2 is YNNKEL (reference sequence). V lost 3 bases and J 2 bases, leaving 13 bases between the germline ends. The CDR3 runs 15 residues.

V is TRBV29-1 and J is TRBJ1-1; 10 bases map to TRBD1. This CDR3 is built from 15 residues. V lost 6 bases, J lost 3 bases, and 10 bases stayed unmatched. From germline, CDR1 is SQVTM and CDR2 ANQGSEA. CDR3 in DNA: TGCAGCGTCGTACAGACAGGGGGCGCGGACACTGAAGCTTTCTTT. Translated: CSVVQTGGADTEAFF.

The rearrangement uses TRBV5-1 and TRBJ2-1; D uncertain. Trimming removed 1 base at V and 6 bases at J, with 20 bases between. The CDR3 runs to 17 residues. The germline V gene has CDR1 SGHRS and CDR2 YFSETQ. The CDR3 loop is CASSLRLGLMNANEQFF. For the CDR3, the DNA is TGCGCCAGCAGCTTGAGGTTAGGGCTAATGAACGCCAATGAGCAGTTCTTC.

The gene calls are TRBV9 and TRBJ2-5; 7 bases line up with TRBD2. Germline-derived CDR1 and CDR2 are SGDLS and YYNGEE. The CDR3 is 16 residues long. This CDR3 is CVRSSPGGGVAETQYF. The CDR3 DNA reads TGTGTCAGAAGCTCCCCTGGGGGGGGGGTCGCAGAGACCCAGTACTTC.